The entry below describes one TCR beta chain. The V gene lost 7 bases and the J gene lost 4 bases, with 21 bases spanning the gap. CDR1 and CDR2 from the germline V gene are SGHTA and FQGNSA. This CDR3 spans 16 amino acids. From the RT-PCR reads, TCRdb called clonotypes with MiXCR, one entry per CDR3 protein. The data contain roughly 940,000 distinct CDR3 sequences, about a sixth of them singletons. The data belong to a study of patients and donors after allogeneic stem cell transplantation. The specimen sequenced was blood, either unsorted or a sorted T cell fraction (not recorded which). The chain employs TRBV7-2 and TRBJ2-3, with D perhaps matching TRBD2 (6 bases). The source of this sequence is a human donor who was either an allogeneic HSCT recipient or a stem cell or donor lymphocyte infusion donor (not recorded which). It is not recorded whose cells these are; they may come from a transplant donor. In DNA, the CDR3 is TGTGCCAGCACCCCCGGGGCGGGGACTCGCGCAGATACGCAGTATTTT. Amino acid sequence: CASTPGAGTRADTQYF. Full variable domain (missing parts from reference TRBV7-2 and TRBJ2-3): GAGVSQSPSNKVTEKGKDVELRCDPISGHTALYWYRQSLGQGLEFLIYFQGNSAPDKSGLPSDRFSAERTGGSVSTLTIQRTQQEDSAVYLCASTPGAGTRADTQYFGPGTRLTVL.